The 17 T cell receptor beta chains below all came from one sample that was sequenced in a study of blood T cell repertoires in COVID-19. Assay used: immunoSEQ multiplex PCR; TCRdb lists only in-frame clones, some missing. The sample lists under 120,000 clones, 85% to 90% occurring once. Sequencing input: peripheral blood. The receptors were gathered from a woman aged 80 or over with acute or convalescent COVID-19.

The CDR3 region is CASSYLGPNEKLFF. CDR3 in DNA: TGTGCCAGCAGTTACTTGGGCCCTAATGAAAAACTGTTTTTT. This chain uses TRBV6-6 with TRBJ1-4, with no clear D. The length of the CDR3 is 14 residues. V was clipped by 1 base and J by 3 bases, with 6 bases between them. The V gene's germline CDR1 is MNHNY and CDR2 SVGAGI (reference sequence).

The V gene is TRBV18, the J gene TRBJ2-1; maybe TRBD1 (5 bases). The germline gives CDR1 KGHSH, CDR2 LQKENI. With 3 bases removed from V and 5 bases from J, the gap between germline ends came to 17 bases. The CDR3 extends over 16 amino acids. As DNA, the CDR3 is TGTGCCAGCTCACCTCCGAATATGGGCAGGGACAATGAGCAGTTCTTC. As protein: CASSPPNMGRDNEQFF.

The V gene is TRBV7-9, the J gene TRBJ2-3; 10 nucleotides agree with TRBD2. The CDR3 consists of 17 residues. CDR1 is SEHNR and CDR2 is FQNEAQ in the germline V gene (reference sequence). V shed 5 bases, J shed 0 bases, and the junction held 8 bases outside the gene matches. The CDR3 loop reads CASSQWTSGPSTDTQYF. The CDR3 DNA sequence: TGTGCCAGCAGCCAATGGACTAGCGGCCCGAGCACAGATACGCAGTATTTT. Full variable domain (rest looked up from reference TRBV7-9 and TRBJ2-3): DTGVSQNPRHKITKRGQNVTFRCDPISEHNRLYWYRQTLGQGPEFLTYFQNEAQLEKSRLLSDRFSAERPKGSFSTLEIQRTEQGDSAMYLCASSQWTSGPSTDTQYFGPGTRLTVL.

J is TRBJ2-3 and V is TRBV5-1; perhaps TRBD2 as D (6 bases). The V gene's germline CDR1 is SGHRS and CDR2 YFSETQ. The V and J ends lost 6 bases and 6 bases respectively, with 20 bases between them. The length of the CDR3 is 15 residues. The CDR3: CASTGGAEGRDTQYF. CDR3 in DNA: TGCGCCAGCACCGGAGGGGCGGAGGGTAGGGATACGCAGTATTTT.

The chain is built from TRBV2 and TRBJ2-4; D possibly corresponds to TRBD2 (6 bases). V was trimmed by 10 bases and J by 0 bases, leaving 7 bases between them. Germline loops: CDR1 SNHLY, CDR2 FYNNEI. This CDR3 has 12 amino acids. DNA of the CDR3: TGTGCCACGGGAGAAGCCAAAAACATTCAGTACTTC. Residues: CATGEAKNIQYF.

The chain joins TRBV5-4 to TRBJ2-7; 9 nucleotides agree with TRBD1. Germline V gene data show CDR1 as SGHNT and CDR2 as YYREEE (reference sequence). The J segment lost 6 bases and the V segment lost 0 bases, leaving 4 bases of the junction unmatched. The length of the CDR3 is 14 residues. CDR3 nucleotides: TGTGCCAGCAGCTTGGACAGGGGGCACTTCGAGCAGTACTTC. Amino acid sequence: CASSLDRGHFEQYF.

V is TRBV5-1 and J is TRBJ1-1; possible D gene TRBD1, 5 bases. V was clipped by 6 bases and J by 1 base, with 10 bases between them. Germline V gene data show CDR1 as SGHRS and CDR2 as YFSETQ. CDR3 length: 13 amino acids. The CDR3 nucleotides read TGCGCCAGCATGCGGACACAGAACACTGAAGCTTTCTTT. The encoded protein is CASMRTQNTEAFF.

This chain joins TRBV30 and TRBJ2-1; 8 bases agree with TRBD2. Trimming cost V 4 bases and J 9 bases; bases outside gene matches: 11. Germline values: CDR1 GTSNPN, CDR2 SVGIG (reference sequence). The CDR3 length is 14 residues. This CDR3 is CAWTPGLVVGEQFF. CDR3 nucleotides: TGTGCCTGGACTCCGGGACTAGTCGTCGGTGAGCAGTTCTTC.

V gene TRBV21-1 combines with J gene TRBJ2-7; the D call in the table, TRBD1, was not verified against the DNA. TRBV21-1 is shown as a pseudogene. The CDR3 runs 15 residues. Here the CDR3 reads CASSRTGRRPYEQYF. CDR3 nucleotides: TGTGCCAGCAGCCGTACAGGGAGAAGACCCTACGAGCAGTACTTC.

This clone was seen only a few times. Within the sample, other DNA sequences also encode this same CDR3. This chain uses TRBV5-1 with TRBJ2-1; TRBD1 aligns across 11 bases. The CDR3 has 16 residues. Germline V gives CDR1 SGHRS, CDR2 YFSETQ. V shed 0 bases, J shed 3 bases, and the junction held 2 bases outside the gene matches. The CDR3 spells CASSLAGTGGYNEQFF. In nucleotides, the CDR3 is TGCGCCAGCAGCTTGGCCGGGACAGGGGGCTACAATGAGCAGTTCTTC.

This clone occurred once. CDR3 in DNA: TGTGCCTGGAGTGTTCTTAGGGGGCGGGGTGAAGCTTTCTTT. Amino acid sequence: CAWSVLRGRGEAFF. V and J are TRBV30 and TRBJ1-1, with 7 positions matching TRBD1. The CDR3 has 14 amino acids. V was pared by 0 bases and J by 7 bases, with 8 bases of the junction left unmatched. Germline CDR1 is GTSNPN and CDR2 is SVGIG (reference sequence).

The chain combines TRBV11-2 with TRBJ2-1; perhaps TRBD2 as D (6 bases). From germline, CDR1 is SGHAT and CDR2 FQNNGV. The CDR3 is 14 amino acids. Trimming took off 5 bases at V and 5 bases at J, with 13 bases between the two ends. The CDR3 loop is CASSPIGGNNEQFF. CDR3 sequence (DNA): TGTGCCAGCAGCCCTATCGGGGGAAACAATGAGCAGTTCTTC.

CDR3 DNA sequence: TGTGCTAGTGGTCCCCCGACAGTCTACAATGAGCAGTTCTTC. Translating gives CASGPPTVYNEQFF. The chain joins TRBV12-5 to TRBJ2-1; maybe TRBD1 (5 bases). CDR3 length equals 14 residues. Between the trimmed V and J ends, which lost 5 bases and 3 bases, there was a span of 11 bases. CDR1 LGHNT and CDR2 FRNRAP come from the germline V gene.

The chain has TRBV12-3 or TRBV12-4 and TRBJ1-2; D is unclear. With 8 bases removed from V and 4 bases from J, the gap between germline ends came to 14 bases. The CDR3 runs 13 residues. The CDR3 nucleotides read TGTGCCAGCCGACGGGTCTTCGGCTATGGCTACACCTTC. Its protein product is CASRRVFGYGYTF.

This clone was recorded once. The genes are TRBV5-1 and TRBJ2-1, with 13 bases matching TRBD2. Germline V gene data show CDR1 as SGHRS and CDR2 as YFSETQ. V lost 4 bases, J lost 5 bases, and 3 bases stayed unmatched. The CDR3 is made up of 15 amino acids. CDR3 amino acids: CASSPGTSGNNEQFF. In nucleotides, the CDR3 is TGCGCCAGCAGCCCCGGGACTAGCGGGAACAATGAGCAGTTCTTC.

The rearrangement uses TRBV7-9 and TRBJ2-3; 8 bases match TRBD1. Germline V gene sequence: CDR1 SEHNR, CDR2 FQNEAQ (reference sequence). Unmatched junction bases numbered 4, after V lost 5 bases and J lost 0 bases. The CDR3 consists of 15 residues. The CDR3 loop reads CASSAQGASTDTQYF. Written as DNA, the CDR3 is TGTGCCAGCAGCGCGCAGGGGGCCAGCACAGATACGCAGTATTTT.

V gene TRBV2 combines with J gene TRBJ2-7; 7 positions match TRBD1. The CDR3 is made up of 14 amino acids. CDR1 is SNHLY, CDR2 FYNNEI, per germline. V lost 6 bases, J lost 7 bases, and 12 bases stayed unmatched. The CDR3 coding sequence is TGTGCCAGCAGGGGGCCGACAGGGATTCAAGAGCAGTACTTC. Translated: CASRGPTGIQEQYF.